The source of this TCR beta chain is a study of TIL therapy for anti-PD-1-resistant metastatic lung cancer. About the research overall: Patients then received nivolumab; progressors got lymphodepletion, TIL and IL-2.

Noted time point: pre-treatment sample, taken before nivolumab and TIL therapy. Patients were adults with stage 4 NSCLC. Germline loops: CDR1 LGHNA, CDR2 YNFKEQ. Germline trimming cut 0 bases from V and 4 bases from J; bases unmatched to any gene: 6. This CDR3 region has 16 residues. This clone was found once. Antigen specificity is unknown. Findings and caveats of the study: Treatment-naive, never-smoker and oncogene-addicted patients were overrepresented in this highly selected cohort. TIL clonotype persistence in blood showed no apparent association with response.

The immunoSEQ assay was v3. This table comes from immunoSEQ multiplex PCR, and its TCRdb copy is limited to in-frame clones, with some not included. The sample contains 40,000 to 60,000 clones, approximately 79% of which appear only once. The sample was blood, taken at baseline. V and J are TRBV4-2 and TRBJ2-5; TRBD2 aligns across 9 bases. This receptor was obtained from a woman aged 25 to 80 with non-small cell lung cancer. The CDR3 loop reads CASSQDGLAGRETQYF. In DNA, the CDR3 is TGTGCCAGCAGCCAAGACGGGCTAGCGGGGCGAGAGACCCAGTACTTC.